The 9 T cell receptor beta chains listed next were all sequenced from one sample in a study of cytotoxic CD8 clonotypes in ibrutinib-treated CLL. Produced via immunoSEQ multiplex PCR; TCRdb's table is partial and in-frame only. Of more than 11,000 clones detected, 70% appear once; the ten largest clones hold 5.4%. The starting material was PBMCs, obtained before ibrutinib treatment. The source is a human donor with chronic lymphocytic leukemia.

V is TRBV4-2 and J is TRBJ2-7; 8 nucleotides match TRBD2. Trimming at V came to 3 bases and at J to 1 base, leaving 5 bases not matched to a gene. The CDR3 is made up of 15 amino acids. CDR1 is LGHNA, CDR2 YNFKEQ, per germline. CDR3 DNA sequence: TGTGCCAGCAGCCACCTCCGGGGGGGTTCCTACGAGCAGTACTTC. Its translation: CASSHLRGGSYEQYF.

The chain has TRBV18 and TRBJ2-1, with a possible D match to TRBD1 (5 bases). There are 16 residues in the CDR3. Trimming cost V 5 bases and J 3 bases, with 17 bases left between them. Germline values: CDR1 KGHSH, CDR2 LQKENI. In DNA form, the CDR3 reads TGTGCCAGCTCAACCGACAGACTGCAGGTCTACAATGAGCAGTTCTTC. It is translated as CASSTDRLQVYNEQFF.

In DNA, the CDR3 is TGTGCCAGCACCCAAGACCCGACGAACACCGGGGAGCTGTTTTTT. Its translation: CASTQDPTNTGELFF. The V and J genes are TRBV6-1 and TRBJ2-2, with D uncertain. The CDR3 consists of 15 residues. Trimming removed 7 bases at V and 0 bases at J, with 12 bases between. CDR1 is MNHNS and CDR2 is SASEGT in the germline V gene.

The chain carries TRBV10-3 and TRBJ2-7; D is possibly TRBD1 (6 bases). Per the germline V gene, CDR1 is ENHRY and CDR2 is SYGVKD. Trimming removed 9 bases at V and 4 bases at J, with 19 bases between. The CDR3 consists of 14 residues. The CDR3 sequence is CAIKETTGTYEQYF. The CDR3 nucleotides are TGTGCCATAAAAGAAACAACAGGGACATACGAGCAGTACTTC.

This chain joins TRBV4-2 and TRBJ2-7; 8 bases align to TRBD1. CDR3 size: 15 residues. Per the germline V gene, CDR1 is LGHNA and CDR2 is YNFKEQ. V shed 4 bases and J 0 bases; nucleotides not matched to a gene: 5. In nucleotides, the CDR3 is TGTGCCAGCAGCCTAGGACAGGGACCCTCCTACGAGCAGTACTTC. Residues: CASSLGQGPSYEQYF.

The chain carries TRBV4-3 and TRBJ2-2; 10 positions agree with TRBD1. This CDR3 contains 18 residues. Germline CDR1 is LGHNA and CDR2 is YSLEER. The V gene end was trimmed by 1 base and the J gene end by 6 bases; junction bases not matched to a gene: 11. CDR3: CASSQVWGQGSPAGELFF. The CDR3 bases are TGCGCCAGCAGCCAAGTTTGGGGACAGGGGTCCCCCGCCGGGGAGCTGTTTTTT.

The genes are TRBV9 and TRBJ2-5; 8 positions match TRBD2. CDR3 size: 14 residues. Germline lookup yields CDR1 SGDLS and CDR2 YYNGEE. With V trimmed by 8 bases and J by 3 bases, 9 bases remained unmatched. The CDR3 loop is CARGAGAEEETQYF. CDR3 DNA sequence: TGTGCCAGGGGAGCGGGGGCGGAGGAAGAGACCCAGTACTTC.

This clone has only a few counts. The chain employs TRBV19 and TRBJ1-5; weak D call: TRBD1 (5 bases). CDR1 is LNHDA, CDR2 SQIVND, per germline (reference sequence). The CDR3 covers 13 residues. Trimming removed 6 bases at V and 2 bases at J, with 8 bases between. This chain's CDR3 is CASSPGGNQPQHF. DNA of the CDR3: TGTGCCAGTAGCCCGGGGGGCAATCAGCCCCAGCATTTT.

J is TRBJ1-6 and V is TRBV28, with 8 bases that match TRBD1. V lost 7 bases, J lost 0 bases, and 5 bases stayed unmatched. Looked up from germline, CDR1 is MDHEN and CDR2 is SYDVKM. There are 16 residues in the CDR3. This CDR3 is CASTLTGGSYNSPLHF. The CDR3 nucleotides are TGTGCCAGCACCCTTACAGGGGGCTCCTATAATTCACCCCTCCACTTT.